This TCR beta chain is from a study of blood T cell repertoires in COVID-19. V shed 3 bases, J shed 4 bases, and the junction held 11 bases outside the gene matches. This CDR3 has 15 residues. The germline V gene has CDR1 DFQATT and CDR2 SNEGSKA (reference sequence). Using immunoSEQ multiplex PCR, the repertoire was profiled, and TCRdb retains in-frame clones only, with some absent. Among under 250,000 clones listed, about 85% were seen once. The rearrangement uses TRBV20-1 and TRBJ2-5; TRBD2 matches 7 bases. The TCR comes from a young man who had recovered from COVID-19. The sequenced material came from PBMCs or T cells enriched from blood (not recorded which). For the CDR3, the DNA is TGCAGTGCTAGTAGGGGCCTAGCGGCTGGAGAGACCCAGTACTTC. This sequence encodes CSASRGLAAGETQYF.